These 19 T cell receptor beta chains share one sample of origin, sequenced in a study of cytotoxic CD8 clonotypes in ibrutinib-treated CLL. The table came from immunoSEQ multiplex PCR; TCRdb's copy has only in-frame clones and leaves some out. The sample has roughly 60,000 clones, roughly 70% seen once; the top ten hold roughly 45%. The sample consisted of PBMCs, taken after 12 months of ibrutinib treatment. The receptors stem from a human donor with chronic lymphocytic leukemia.

The chain joins TRBV5-6 to TRBJ1-3, with D uncertain. There are 16 residues in the CDR3. Germline CDR1 and CDR2: SGHDT and YYEEEE. The ends were cut back, 0 bases at V and 4 bases at J, with 14 bases in the middle. For the CDR3, the DNA is TGTGCCAGCAGCTTGGGGCCACATCCTCCCGGAAACACCATATATTTT. Its protein product is CASSLGPHPPGNTIYF.

V and J are TRBV5-4 and TRBJ2-3; no clear D. Trimming cost V 4 bases and J 5 bases, with 11 bases left between them. The CDR3 spans 13 residues. Per germline, CDR1 SGHNT and CDR2 YYREEE (reference sequence). CDR3 bases: TGTGCCAGCAGCGCCCGACTGAAAGATACGCAGTATTTT. Amino acids: CASSARLKDTQYF.

The rearrangement joins TRBV27 to TRBJ2-1; TRBD2 agrees at 8 bases. This CDR3 is 16 amino acids long. V lost 2 bases and J lost 4; bases outside the gene matches: 7. Germline values: CDR1 MNHEY, CDR2 SMNVEV (reference sequence). The CDR3 protein is CASSLQAGVRYNEQFF. CDR3 bases: TGTGCCAGCAGTTTACAAGCGGGAGTTCGATACAATGAGCAGTTCTTC.

The chain uses TRBV7-2 and TRBJ2-3; D is possibly TRBD2 (5 bases). V was pared by 6 bases and J by 0 bases, with 16 bases between. The CDR3 covers 16 residues. The germline gives CDR1 SGHTA, CDR2 FQGNSA. The CDR3 nucleotides are TGTGCCAGCAGTGACCGAGAGGGAGAGAGCACAGATACGCAGTATTTT. Protein sequence: CASSDREGESTDTQYF.

The V and J genes are TRBV19 and TRBJ2-5; no reliable D call. Germline-derived CDR1 and CDR2 are LNHDA and SQIVND (reference sequence). The CDR3 contains 15 residues. V shed 2 bases and J shed 4 bases, with 14 bases lying between them. Here the CDR3 DNA reads TGTGCCAGTAGTATAAAAGGACCGGGTGGAGAGACCCAGTACTTC. Translation: CASSIKGPGGETQYF.

This chain connects TRBV6-5 to TRBJ2-2; no reliable D call. The germline CDR1 and CDR2 sequences are MNHEY and SVGAGI. Trimming removed 8 bases at V and 3 bases at J, with 13 bases between. The CDR3 is 14 amino acids. CDR3 amino acids: CASLKSLDTGELFF. Here the CDR3 DNA reads TGTGCCAGCCTTAAATCCCTGGACACCGGGGAGCTGTTTTTT.

This clone has more than one count but fewer than ten. The V and J genes are TRBV7-2 and TRBJ1-2; D is unclear. Germline V gene lookup returns CDR1 SGHTA and CDR2 FQGNSA. The CDR3 totals 14 residues. V was clipped by 0 bases and J by 2 bases, with 7 bases between them. The CDR3 loop reads CASSLAPGNYGYTF. The DNA of the CDR3 is TGTGCCAGCAGCTTAGCTCCAGGCAACTATGGCTACACCTTC.

J is TRBJ2-1 and V is TRBV5-4; 7 bases are shared with TRBD2. There are 15 residues in the CDR3. The V and J ends lost 3 bases and 4 bases, in that order; junction bases with no gene match: 7. Germline loops: CDR1 SGHNT, CDR2 YYREEE (reference sequence). This CDR3 reads CASSSASGTYNEQFF. In DNA form, the CDR3 reads TGTGCCAGCAGCTCCGCTAGCGGAACTTACAATGAGCAGTTCTTC.

The chain recombines TRBV5-1 with TRBJ1-3; D is uncertain. The CDR3 totals 14 residues. Between the trimmed V and J ends, which lost 3 bases and 1 base, there was a span of 8 bases. Germline V lookup: CDR1 SGHRS, CDR2 YFSETQ. CDR3 nucleotide sequence: TGCGCCAGCAGCTACGGTGGATCTGGAAACACCATATATTTT. Its protein product is CASSYGGSGNTIYF.

This CDR3 is CASMRQSYGYTF. The CDR3 DNA reads TGTGCCAGCATGCGTCAGAGCTATGGCTACACCTTC. This sequence joins TRBV2 and TRBJ1-2; D gene uncertain. The V and J ends lost 7 bases and 4 bases respectively, with 10 bases between them. Germline assignment: CDR1 SNHLY and CDR2 FYNNEI. The CDR3 is 12 amino acids.

V and J are TRBV2 and TRBJ1-1; D not resolved. Germline lookup yields CDR1 SNHLY and CDR2 FYNNEI. The CDR3 runs to 14 residues. Trimming stripped 6 bases from V and 4 bases from J, with 15 bases between. CDR3 DNA sequence: TGTGCCAGCAGCCCTCTGAACAGCCTCACTGAAGCTTTCTTT. It encodes CASSPLNSLTEAFF.

This clone has a handful of counts. The chain links TRBV7-2 to TRBJ2-1; TRBD2 might be the D (6 bases). This CDR3 has 14 amino acids. Germline-derived CDR1 and CDR2 are SGHTA and FQGNSA. Trimming stripped 5 bases from V and 9 bases from J, with 17 bases between. In nucleotides, the CDR3 is TGTGCCAGCAGCCCGGTGGGGGGAGATCGTGAGCAGTTCTTC. This encodes CASSPVGGDREQFF.

V and J are TRBV23-1 and TRBJ2-7; D is unresolved. TRBV23-1 is an open reading frame whose function is uncertain. V dropped 2 bases and J dropped 2 bases, with 13 bases sitting between them. The CDR3 has 15 residues. The CDR3 nucleotides read TGCGCCAGCAGTCAACGTCGGGTATTGACCTACGAGCAGTACTTC. Amino acid sequence: CASSQRRVLTYEQYF.

This clone was seen just once. The V call is TRBV18, the J call TRBJ1-2; 7 bases are shared with TRBD1. CDR3 length equals 14 residues. Germline-derived CDR1 and CDR2 are KGHSH and LQKENI. The V gene end was trimmed by 5 bases and the J gene end by 2 bases; junction bases not matched to a gene: 5. CDR3 sequence (DNA): TGTGCCAGCTCATCAGAACAGGGGAACTATGGCTACACCTTC. It specifies CASSSEQGNYGYTF.

This chain uses TRBV7-2 with TRBJ2-4; D perhaps matches TRBD1 (5 bases). Germline V lookup: CDR1 SGHTA, CDR2 FQGNSA. Trimming shortened V by 8 bases and J by 3 bases, and 11 bases separated the two germline ends. This CDR3 spans 13 amino acids. CDR3 protein: CASLDRSKNIQYF. The DNA of the CDR3 is TGTGCCAGCTTAGACAGAAGCAAAAACATTCAGTACTTC.

This clone was picked up one time. The chain uses TRBV27 and TRBJ2-3; D uncertain. Germline V gives CDR1 MNHEY, CDR2 SMNVEV (reference sequence). The CDR3 sequence is 13 residues long. Trimming shortened V by 4 bases and J by 5 bases, and 10 bases separated the two germline ends. CDR3 region: CASSSQLQDTQYF. For the CDR3, the DNA is TGTGCCAGCAGTTCCCAACTCCAAGATACGCAGTATTTT.

This clone was observed a few times. The J gene is TRBJ2-1, the V gene TRBV11-2, with a weak D call TRBD2 (5 bases). The germline CDR1 and CDR2 sequences are SGHAT and FQNNGV. CDR3 length: 15 amino acids. Trimming took off 4 bases at V and 6 bases at J, with 16 bases between the two ends. Here the CDR3 reads CASSSLVSGGNEQFF. Written as DNA, the CDR3 is TGTGCCAGCAGCTCCCTCGTTTCAGGAGGCAATGAGCAGTTCTTC.

In its sample, this clone was seen once. This chain links TRBV6-1 with TRBJ2-5; the D is unclear. The length of the CDR3 is 14 residues. CDR1 and CDR2 from the germline V gene are MNHNS and SASEGT. The V gene lost 4 bases and the J gene lost 1 base, with 10 bases spanning the gap. The CDR3 coding sequence is TGTGCCAGCAGTGCACCCTCCAGCCAAGAGACCCAGTACTTC. This translates into CASSAPSSQETQYF.

The chain combines TRBV7-9 with TRBJ2-3, with 12 bases fitting TRBD2. The V gene end was trimmed by 5 bases and the J gene end by 2 bases; junction bases not matched to a gene: 8. Germline CDR1 reads SEHNR; CDR2 reads FQNEAQ (reference sequence). This CDR3 is built from 17 residues. The CDR3 nucleotides are TGTGCCAGCAGCAAGACTAGCGGGAGTGGCCCCACAGATACGCAGTATTTT. The encoded protein is CASSKTSGSGPTDTQYF.